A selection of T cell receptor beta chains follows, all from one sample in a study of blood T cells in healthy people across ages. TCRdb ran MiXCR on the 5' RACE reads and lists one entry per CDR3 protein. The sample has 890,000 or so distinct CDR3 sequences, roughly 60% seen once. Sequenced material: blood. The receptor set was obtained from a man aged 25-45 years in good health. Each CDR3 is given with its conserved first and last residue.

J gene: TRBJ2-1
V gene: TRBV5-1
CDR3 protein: CASSLRGQTYNEQFF

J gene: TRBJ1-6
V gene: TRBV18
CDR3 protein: CASSPPDGYSPLHF

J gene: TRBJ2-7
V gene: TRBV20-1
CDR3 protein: CSATNPGTGVYEQYF

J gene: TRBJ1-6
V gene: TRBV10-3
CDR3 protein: CAISPRAQGSPLHF

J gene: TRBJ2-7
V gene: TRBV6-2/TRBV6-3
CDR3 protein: CTSKGTGNYEQYF

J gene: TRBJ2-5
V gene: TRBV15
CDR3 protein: CATSSGGETQYF

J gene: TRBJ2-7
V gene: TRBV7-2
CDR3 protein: CASSLVGRGPYF

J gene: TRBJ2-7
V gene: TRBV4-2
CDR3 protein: CASSLRLVSYEQYF

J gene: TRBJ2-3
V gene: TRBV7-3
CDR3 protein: CASSPDRWSDTQYF

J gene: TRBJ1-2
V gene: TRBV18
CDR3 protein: CASSPSDRDRGYTF

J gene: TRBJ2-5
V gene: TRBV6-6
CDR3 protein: CASNTQYQETQYF

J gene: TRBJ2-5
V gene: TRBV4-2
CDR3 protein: CASSQSLTETDETQYF

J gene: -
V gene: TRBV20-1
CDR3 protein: CRGFGGGETQYF

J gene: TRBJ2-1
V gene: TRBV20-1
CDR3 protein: CSALTPGTSYNEQFF

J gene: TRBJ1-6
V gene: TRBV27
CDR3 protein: CASSFGGPGVDNNSPLHF

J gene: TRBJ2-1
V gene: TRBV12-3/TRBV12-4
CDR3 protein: CASSIHTGNSYNEQFF

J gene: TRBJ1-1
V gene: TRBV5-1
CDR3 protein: CASSLRGTGGGNTEAFF

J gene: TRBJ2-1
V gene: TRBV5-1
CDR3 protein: CASSFGPTSYNEQFF

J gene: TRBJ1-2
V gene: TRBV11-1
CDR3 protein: CASSEGLATSNYGYTF

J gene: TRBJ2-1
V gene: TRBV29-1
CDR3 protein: CSVVAGGIYNEQFF

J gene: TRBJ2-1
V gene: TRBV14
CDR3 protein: CASSQYRPSYNEQFF

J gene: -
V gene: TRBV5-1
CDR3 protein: CASSLVRFRDEQYF

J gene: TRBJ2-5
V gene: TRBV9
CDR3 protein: CASSVGRKQETQYF

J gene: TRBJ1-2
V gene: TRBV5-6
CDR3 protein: CASSLRGLNYGYTF

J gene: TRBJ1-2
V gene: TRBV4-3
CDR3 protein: CASSQALQGAGGYTF

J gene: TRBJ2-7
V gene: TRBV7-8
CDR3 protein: CASSFLRDTGLHEQYF

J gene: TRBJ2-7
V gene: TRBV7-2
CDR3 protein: CASSRPSSYEQYF

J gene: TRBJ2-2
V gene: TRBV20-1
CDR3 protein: CSARADNTGELFF

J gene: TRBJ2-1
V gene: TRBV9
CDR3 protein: CASSVGSGLPYNEQFF

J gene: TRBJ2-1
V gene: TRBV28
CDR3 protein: CASRGQGYNEQFF

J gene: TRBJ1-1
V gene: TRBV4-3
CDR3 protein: CASSQSPGTDNTEAFF

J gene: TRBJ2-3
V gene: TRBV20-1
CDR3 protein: CSAKPGGQRTDTQYF

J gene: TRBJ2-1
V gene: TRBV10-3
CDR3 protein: CAITNPGGDEQFF

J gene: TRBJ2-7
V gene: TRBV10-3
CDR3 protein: CAIRGAREGDEQYF

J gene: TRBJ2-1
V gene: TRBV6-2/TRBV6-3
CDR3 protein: CASAIPTSGGSIHSYNEQFF

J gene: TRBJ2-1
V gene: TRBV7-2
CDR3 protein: CASSAFRVHEQFF

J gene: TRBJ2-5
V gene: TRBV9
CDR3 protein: CASSVASGQGAETQYF

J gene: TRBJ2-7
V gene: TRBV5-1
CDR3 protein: CASSSGQGALGFAYEQYF

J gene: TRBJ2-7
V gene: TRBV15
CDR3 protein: CATSRRRNEQYF